The 20 T cell receptor beta chains presented below share a single source sample, sequenced in a study of molecular identifiers for immune sequencing clone quantification. A single record per CDR3 protein comes from TCRdb applying MiXCR to the PCR reads. The sample shows 35,000 to 45,000 distinct CDR3 sequences, around 20% of them seen only once. The specimen sequenced was naive CD8+ T cells from blood, with Jurkat cell RNA spiked in. As for subset: FACS-sorted CD8+CD4-CCR7+CD45RA+ naive T cells. Receptor source: a human donor in good health. Some libraries in this study had Jurkat cell RNA spiked in.

The chain carries TRBV7-9 and TRBJ2-1; D is uncertain. V lost 5 bases, J lost 5 bases, and 1 base lay in between. Germline lookup yields CDR1 SEHNR and CDR2 FQNEAQ (reference sequence). The CDR3 spans 10 residues. The CDR3 coding sequence is TGTGCCAGCAGCCACAATGAGCAGTTCTTC. This encodes CASSHNEQFF.

Of note for this clonotype: A read error is possible here, since a much larger clone lies one base away. J is TRBJ1-5 and V is TRBV6-5; D is unresolved. V lost 0 bases and J 3 bases, leaving 15 bases between the germline ends. This CDR3 has 17 amino acids. CDR1 is MNHEY, CDR2 SVGAGI, per germline. CDR3 residues: CASSYSRASAINQPQHF. Written as DNA, the CDR3 is TGTGCCAGCAGTTACTCGAGAGCATCCGCCATCAATCAGCCCCAGCATTTT.

In its sample, this clonotype was seen many times. The chain combines TRBV9 with TRBJ2-2; possible D gene TRBD1, 5 bases. V lost 2 bases, J lost 4 bases, and 9 bases lay in between. This CDR3 is 14 amino acids long. Germline CDR1 and CDR2: SGDLS and YYNGEE. Here the CDR3 DNA reads TGTGCCAGCAGCGTGACCAGGGTCACCGGGGAGCTGTTTTTT. Translated, it gives CASSVTRVTGELFF.

This clonotype was recorded at least ten times. CDR3 residues: CASSYSAREQYF. For the CDR3, the DNA is TGTGCCAGCAGTTACAGCGCTCGGGAGCAGTACTTC. The chain employs TRBV7-6 and TRBJ2-7; D is unresolved. Trimming left V 6 bases short and J 7 bases short, with 13 bases between. Germline assignment: CDR1 SGHVS and CDR2 FNYEAQ. The CDR3 covers 12 residues.

This clonotype was counted ten times or more. V and J are TRBV6-5 and TRBJ1-2, with D maybe TRBD1 (5 bases). Germline V CDR1 and CDR2: MNHEY, SVGAGI. Trimming pared 2 bases from V and 3 bases from J, leaving 7 bases between. This CDR3 spans 13 amino acids. The CDR3 sequence: CASSYGTDYGYTF. Written as DNA, the CDR3 is TGTGCCAGCAGTTACGGGACCGACTATGGCTACACCTTC.

The chain couples TRBV6-6 to TRBJ1-2, with no clear D. The CDR3 contains 16 residues. Germline V gene lookup returns CDR1 MNHNY and CDR2 SVGAGI (reference sequence). Trimming removed 0 bases from V and 3 bases from J, with 14 bases in between. CDR3 nucleotides: TGTGCCAGCAGTTACTCCTTCCCGGAGGGATACTATGGCTACACCTTC. Its protein product is CASSYSFPEGYYGYTF.

The V call is TRBV9, the J call TRBJ2-2; D remains ambiguous. V lost 2 bases and J 4 bases, leaving 3 bases between the germline ends. Germline assignment: CDR1 SGDLS and CDR2 YYNGEE. The CDR3 is 12 amino acids. This CDR3 reads CASSVITGELFF. For the CDR3, the DNA is TGTGCCAGCAGCGTCATCACCGGGGAGCTGTTTTTT.

The sample holds many counts of this clonotype. The chain uses TRBV5-6 and TRBJ2-5; weak D call: TRBD1 (6 bases). V dropped 4 bases and J dropped 5 bases, with 24 bases sitting between them. Per the germline V gene, CDR1 is SGHDT and CDR2 is YYEEEE. There are 17 residues in the CDR3. CDR3 region: CASSQVSPSDRIETQYF. DNA of the CDR3: TGTGCCAGCAGCCAAGTGTCCCCATCCGACAGGATCGAGACCCAGTACTTC.

The V and J genes are TRBV7-9 and TRBJ2-7, with unresolved D. V gave up 0 bases and J gave up 3 bases, with 3 bases separating them. CDR3 length: 12 amino acids. The germline CDR1 and CDR2 sequences are SEHNR and FQNEAQ (reference sequence). The CDR3 DNA reads as TGTGCCAGCAGCTTAGCAGTCTACGAGCAGTACTTC. It is translated as CASSLAVYEQYF.

This clonotype was seen repeatedly, ten times or more. The chain is built from TRBV23-1 and TRBJ2-7; D may be TRBD1 or TRBD2 (5 bases each). TRBV23-1 is an open reading frame, and its role is uncertain. This CDR3 has 16 residues. The V and J ends lost 0 bases and 5 bases respectively, with 17 bases between them. CDR3 loop: CASSQSGPQPFHEQYF. CDR3 sequence (DNA): TGCGCCAGCAGTCAATCGGGACCACAGCCTTTCCACGAGCAGTACTTC.

The V and J genes are TRBV7-9 and TRBJ2-3, with TRBD1 as a possible D gene (5 bases). The germline V gene encodes CDR1 SEHNR and CDR2 FQNEAQ (reference sequence). Trimming removed 5 bases at V and 3 bases at J, with 9 bases between. This CDR3 region has 13 residues. This chain's CDR3 is CASSRQGTDTQYF. The CDR3, as DNA: TGTGCCAGCAGCCGTCAGGGAACAGATACGCAGTATTTT.

This clonotype came up many times. This chain links TRBV4-3 with TRBJ2-7, with D possibly being TRBD1 or TRBD2 (6 bases each). Looked up from germline, CDR1 is LGHNA and CDR2 is YSLEER. V was shortened by 4 bases and J by 7 bases, with 17 bases between the two germline ends. The CDR3 totals 14 residues. CDR3 sequence: CASSPGTPGREQYF. The CDR3, as DNA: TGCGCCAGCAGCCCCGGGACACCGGGGAGGGAGCAGTACTTC.

In this sample, this clonotype turned up many times. The chain joins TRBV19 to TRBJ1-1; the D is unclear. With 0 bases removed from V and 3 bases from J, the gap between germline ends came to 14 bases. CDR3 length: 16 amino acids. Germline lookup yields CDR1 LNHDA and CDR2 SQIVND (reference sequence). CDR3 sequence reads: CASSIDPGPLHTEAFF. The CDR3 DNA reads TGTGCCAGTAGTATAGATCCAGGACCATTGCACACTGAAGCTTTCTTT.

This clonotype was seen ten or more times. This chain joins TRBV6-2 or TRBV6-3 and TRBJ1-1; D is perhaps TRBD1 (5 bases). V gave up 8 bases and J gave up 5 bases, with 15 bases separating them. Germline V gives CDR1 MNHEY, CDR2 SVGEGT. The CDR3 is 13 residues long. The CDR3 nucleotides are TGTGCCAGCCAAAATGGGGCTGGGACTGAAGCTTTCTTT. It encodes CASQNGAGTEAFF.

The chain couples TRBV4-3 to TRBJ2-2, with D hard to call. The CDR3 totals 13 residues. Trimming shortened V by 3 bases and J by 6 bases, and 8 bases separated the two germline ends. Germline CDR1 reads LGHNA; CDR2 reads YSLEER. CDR3 region: CASSHLRSGELFF. The CDR3 DNA reads TGCGCCAGCAGCCACCTAAGGTCCGGGGAGCTGTTTTTT.

This clonotype was found many times. V and J are TRBV19 and TRBJ2-1, with D hard to call. The germline V gene has CDR1 LNHDA and CDR2 SQIVND (reference sequence). Deletions cut 4 bases from V and 7 bases from J, with 14 bases between. The CDR3 has 14 residues. The CDR3 DNA sequence: TGTGCCAGTAGTAAGGGCAGTTTGGGAAATGAGCAGTTCTTC. This codes for CASSKGSLGNEQFF.

The chain links TRBV2 to TRBJ2-2; TRBD2 is a possible D gene (6 bases). CDR1 and CDR2 (germline): SNHLY, FYNNEI. CDR3 size: 11 residues. Between the trimmed V and J ends, which lost 6 bases and 7 bases, there was a span of 6 bases. The chain's CDR3 is CASSGGGELFF. Here the CDR3 DNA reads TGTGCCAGCAGCGGGGGCGGGGAGCTGTTTTTT.

This chain joins TRBV4-1 and TRBJ2-1; no firm D call. Looked up from germline, CDR1 is MGHRA and CDR2 is YSYEKL. The CDR3 covers 13 residues. V was pared by 3 bases and J by 6 bases, with 9 bases between. CDR3 region: CASSQLGFNEQFF. The CDR3, as DNA: TGCGCCAGCAGCCAGTTAGGGTTCAATGAGCAGTTCTTC.

Of note for this clonotype: A read error is possible here, since a much larger clone lies one base away. CDR3 in DNA: TGTGCCAGCAGTTTTGGGTGGGAGGGACGGGAGCTGTTTTTT. Its translation is CASSFGWEGRELFF. The rearrangement joins TRBV27 to TRBJ2-2; TRBD2 matches at 7 bases. This CDR3 is 14 amino acids long. Germline lookup yields CDR1 MNHEY and CDR2 SMNVEV (reference sequence). With 3 bases clipped from V and 9 bases from J, the junction kept 7 bases outside the gene matches.

With regard to this clonotype: A clone one base away is much larger, so this may be a read error. The conserved closing phenylalanine or tryptophan is absent in this CDR3, likely reflecting a read error. The chain links TRBV9 to TRBJ2-3; D is ambiguous. This CDR3 comprises 16 residues. The V end lost 3 bases, the J end lost 2 bases, and 16 bases lay between the germline ends. Germline CDR1 SGDLS, CDR2 YYNGEE. The CDR3 nucleotides are TGTGCCAGCAGCGGAAACGGGCTCGATTCCACAGATACGCAGTATCTT. Protein: CASSGNGLDSTDTQYL.